The 15 T cell receptor beta chains presented below share a single source sample, sequenced in a study of technical replicates of blood from several donors (TCRdb year 2017). The library was obtained by the immunoSEQ multiplex PCR assay. In TCRdb, the immuneACCESS table is reduced to in-frame sequences with V and J assigned. These tables do not hold every clone; where another copy was compared, an unresolved V gene accounts for under half, and the others remain unexplained. The sample records fewer than 85,000 clones, roughly 94% of which are singletons. The ten largest clones capture 0.2% to 0.3% of the sample. Sequenced input: T cells isolated from PBMCs. These receptors were obtained from a human donor in good health.

The chain links TRBV13 to TRBJ2-2; 14 bases agree with TRBD2. This CDR3 contains 22 residues. Germline V gene lookup returns CDR1 PRHDT and CDR2 FYEKMQ (reference sequence). V was pared by 0 bases and J by 0 bases, with 12 bases of the junction left unmatched. The CDR3 region has the DNA TGTGCCAGCAGCTTAGGCCCGCGACTAGCGGGGGGGACCGTTTCGAACACCGGGGAGCTGTTTTTT. Amino acids: CASSLGPRLAGGTVSNTGELFF.

The CDR3 DNA follows: TGTGCCAGCAGCTTAGGGGAAGGGGGTGAAGCTTTCTTT. Translation gives CASSLGEGGEAFF. V is TRBV7-9 and J is TRBJ1-1; possible D gene TRBD1, 6 bases. The V gene lost 1 base and the J gene lost 7 bases, with 10 bases spanning the gap. Looked up from germline, CDR1 is SEHNR and CDR2 is FQNEAQ (reference sequence). This CDR3 has 13 amino acids.

Turning to this clone: At one boundary the junction diverges from the germline segment, which might be a read error. The chain joins TRBV29-1 to TRBJ2-1; 9 bases align to TRBD1. CDR3 length: 15 residues. Germline V gene data show CDR1 as SQVTM and CDR2 as ANQGSEA. For the CDR3, the DNA is TGCAGCGTTGAAGGAGGGACAGGGATCTACGATGAGCAGTTCTTC. Protein product: CSVEGGTGIYDEQFF.

V gene TRBV10-3 combines with J gene TRBJ2-2, with 8 bases fitting TRBD2. Germline V lookup: CDR1 ENHRY, CDR2 SYGVKD. V was clipped by 10 bases and J by 1 base; unmatched bases: 5. This CDR3 has 14 residues. The CDR3 DNA follows: TGTGCCACGGGCCTAGCGGGGAACACCGGGGAGCTGTTTTTT. It codes for CATGLAGNTGELFF.

CDR3 in amino acids: CARRAPSGVYEQYF. CDR3 bases: TGTGCCAGGAGAGCACCCAGCGGGGTCTACGAGCAGTACTTC. The rearrangement links TRBV2 to TRBJ2-7; 7 nucleotides align to TRBD2. V trimming: 9 bases; J trimming: 3 bases; junction bases outside the gene matches: 11. The CDR3 spans 14 residues. Germline CDR1 reads SNHLY; CDR2 reads FYNNEI.

The chain employs TRBV6-1 and TRBJ1-2; 9 nucleotides match TRBD1. Per germline, CDR1 MNHNS and CDR2 SASEGT. The V and J ends lost 6 bases and 4 bases, in that order; junction bases with no gene match: 3. The CDR3 has 13 amino acids. CDR3 DNA: TGTGCCAGCAGGAAGGACAGGGGCTATGGCTACACCTTC. This encodes CASRKDRGYGYTF.

Turning to this clone: The germline gene is not matched at one end of the junction; a read error may be the cause. The genes are TRBV9 and TRBJ2-5; TRBD2 aligns across 12 bases. Germline V gives CDR1 SGDLS, CDR2 YYNGEE. The CDR3 is 13 residues long. In nucleotides, the CDR3 is TGTGCCAGCAGCGGCCAGACTAGCGGGGGACCACACTTC. It yields the protein CASSGQTSGGPHF.

This chain uses TRBV6-5 with TRBJ1-1; the D gene is possibly TRBD1 (6 bases). In germline, CDR1 is MNHEY, CDR2 SVGAGI. The CDR3 is 15 residues long. Trimming stripped 6 bases from V and 3 bases from J, with 17 bases between. In DNA, the CDR3 is TGTGCCAGCAGACACGGGACACAGCACTACACTGAAGCTTTCTTT. It encodes CASRHGTQHYTEAFF.

CDR3 DNA: TGTGCCATCAGGAGGGGACAGGGTAATGAAAAACTGTTTTTT. Its protein product is CAIRRGQGNEKLFF. J is TRBJ1-4 and V is TRBV10-3, with 9 bases aligning to TRBD1. V gave up 6 bases and J gave up 4 bases; unmatched junction bases: 3. Germline V gives CDR1 ENHRY, CDR2 SYGVKD. The CDR3 length is 14 residues.

This chain links TRBV7-9 with TRBJ2-1; 10 bases line up with TRBD1. The CDR3 contains 13 residues. Germline V CDR1 and CDR2: SEHNR, FQNEAQ (reference sequence). V lost 5 bases, J lost 14 bases, and 9 bases stayed unmatched. CDR3 bases: TGTGCCAGCAGCCCCCGTCCCGGGACAGGGGAGTTCTTC. It specifies CASSPRPGTGEFF. The full variable domain, rest sourced from reference TRBV7-9 and TRBJ2-1, is DTGVSQNPRHKITKRGQNVTFRCDPISEHNRLYWYRQTLGQGPEFLTYFQNEAQLEKSRLLSDRFSAERPKGSFSTLEIQRTEQGDSAMYLCASSPRPGTGEFFGPGTRLTVL.

As DNA, the CDR3 is TGCAGTGCTAGAGATAACGAGCAGTACTTC. Translating gives CSARDNEQYF. The chain couples TRBV20-1 to TRBJ2-7; D ambiguous. The CDR3 is 10 residues long. From germline, CDR1 is DFQATT and CDR2 SNEGSKA (reference sequence). Trimming left V 0 bases short and J 5 bases short, with 2 bases between.

This clone has just one count. The chain links TRBV19 to TRBJ2-7; 16 bases map to TRBD2. Per germline, CDR1 LNHDA and CDR2 SQIVND (reference sequence). The CDR3 is 14 residues long. V lost 9 bases, J lost 6 bases, and 5 bases stayed unmatched. CDR3 nucleotides: TGTGCCAGCGGGACTAGCGGGAGGGAGGGCGAGCAGTACTTC. Amino acids: CASGTSGREGEQYF.

The chain carries TRBV5-4 and TRBJ2-2; TRBD2 matches 8 bases. The germline V gene encodes CDR1 SGHNT and CDR2 YYREEE (reference sequence). The CDR3 loop spans 17 amino acids. V lost 4 bases, J lost 2 bases, and 10 bases stayed unmatched. CDR3 coding DNA: TGTGCCAGCAGCCAGGTGGAACTAGCGGTTAACACCGGGGAGCTGTTTTTT. It encodes CASSQVELAVNTGELFF.

CDR3 in amino acids: CASSLGAGEFYEQYF. CDR3 DNA sequence: TGTGCCAGCAGCTTGGGGGCGGGGGAGTTCTACGAGCAGTACTTC. V is TRBV7-9 and J is TRBJ2-7; possible D gene TRBD2, 7 bases. The V end lost 3 bases, the J end lost 3 bases, and 15 bases lay between the germline ends. The length of the CDR3 is 15 residues. Germline lookup yields CDR1 SEHNR and CDR2 FQNEAQ (reference sequence). Combining the CDR3 with reference TRBV7-9 and TRBJ2-7 gives the whole variable domain DTGVSQNPRHKITKRGQNVTFRCDPISEHNRLYWYRQTLGQGPEFLTYFQNEAQLEKSRLLSDRFSAERPKGSFSTLEIQRTEQGDSAMYLCASSLGAGEFYEQYFGPGTRLTVT.

The chain combines TRBV27 with TRBJ1-3; 7 bases map to TRBD1. CDR3 size: 15 residues. V gave up 8 bases and J gave up 1 base; unmatched junction bases: 8. Germline lookup yields CDR1 MNHEY and CDR2 SMNVEV (reference sequence). CDR3 in amino acids: CASRGTESSGNTIYF. The CDR3 coding sequence is TGTGCCAGCCGTGGGACAGAGAGTTCTGGAAACACCATATATTTT.